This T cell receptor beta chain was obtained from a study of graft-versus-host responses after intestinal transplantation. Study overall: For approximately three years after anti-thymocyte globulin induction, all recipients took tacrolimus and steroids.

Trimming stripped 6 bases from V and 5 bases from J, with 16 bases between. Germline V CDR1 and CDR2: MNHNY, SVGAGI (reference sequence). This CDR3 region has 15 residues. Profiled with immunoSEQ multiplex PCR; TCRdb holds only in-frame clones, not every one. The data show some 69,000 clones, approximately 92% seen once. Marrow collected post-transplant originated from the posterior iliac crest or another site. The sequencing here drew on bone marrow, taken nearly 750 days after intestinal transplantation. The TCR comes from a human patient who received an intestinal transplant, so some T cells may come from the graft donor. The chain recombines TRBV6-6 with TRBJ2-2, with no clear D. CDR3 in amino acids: CASSRVVRRTGELFF. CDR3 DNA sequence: TGTGCCAGCAGCCGCGTCGTCCGCCGTACCGGGGAGCTGTTTTTT.